The T cell receptor beta chain described here comes from a study of human T cells and chemical hapten exposure. The overall study: Sensitization applied 2% DPC to roughly 2 cm by roughly 2 cm of upper inner arm skin. Broader study findings: The presence of alopecia in the donors means their immune response may differ from healthy people's.

Time point of the sample: pre-sensitization, week 0. Treatment specified: therapeutic diphenylcyclopropenone sensitization with weekly scalp DPC. Investigators collected blood before applying each patch test. As originally analysed: Counting gave a median of around 100,000 TCRs per sample, with values ranging from roughly 20,000 to 750,000. Using its own MiXCR run on the RACE reads, TCRdb lists one record per CDR3 protein. For this entry, the V and J calls and clone size follow TCRdb and not the study's own pipeline. The sample holds fewer than 70,000 distinct CDR3 sequences, around 7% seen once. Germline V gene sequence: CDR1 SQVTM, CDR2 ANQGSEA. This CDR3 is built from 15 residues. V gave up 7 bases and J gave up 1 base, with 19 bases separating them. This clonotype was seen repeatedly, ten times or more. Its antigen is undetermined.

The J gene is TRBJ1-1, the V gene TRBV29-1, with D possibly being TRBD1 (6 bases). The sequences come from whole blood, collected in connection with sensitization to the hapten diphenylcyclopropenone (DPC). This clonotype originated in a woman in her thirties with alopecia areata. Some clones in this sample may be carry-over from other donors' samples. The CDR3 DNA follows: TGCAGCGCCCGACAGGTACAGAGACGGAACACTGAAGCTTTCTTT. Translating it yields CSARQVQRRNTEAFF. Full variable domain (remainder filled in from reference TRBV29-1 and TRBJ1-1): SAVISQKPSRDICQRGTSLTIQCQVDSQVTMMFWYRQQPGQSLTLIATANQGSEATYESGFVIDKFPISRPNLTFSTLTVSNMSPEDSSIYLCSARQVQRRNTEAFFGQGTRLTVV.